The 25 T cell receptor beta chains below were found in one sample sequenced in a study of T cell repertoires in cytomegalovirus infection. Via MiXCR, TCRdb re-called the reads, giving one row per CDR3 protein. The data contain 45,000 to 55,000 distinct CDR3 sequences, roughly 22% of them singletons. No antigen has been assigned to these receptors. The sample was CD8+ T cells from cultured PBMCs, taken from culture after CMV antigen stimulation. The source of these receptors is a human donor in good health (CMV status not recorded). Some clones in this sample may be carry-over from other donors' samples.

Ten or more counts support this clonotype. J is TRBJ2-3 and V is TRBV28, with 9 positions matching TRBD2. The V segment lost 1 base and the J segment 2 bases; nucleotides outside the gene matches: 4. The CDR3 contains 16 residues. CDR1 is MDHEN and CDR2 is SYDVKM in the germline V gene. The CDR3 reads CASSLFLAGTTDTQYF. CDR3 DNA sequence: TGTGCCAGCAGTTTATTCCTAGCGGGAACCACAGATACGCAGTATTTT.

This clonotype was found a few times. V usage is TRBV7-2 and J usage is TRBJ2-5, with TRBD2 identical over 7 bases. The germline V gene has CDR1 SGHTA and CDR2 FQGNSA. The trim removed 5 bases at V and 5 bases at J, leaving 8 bases unmatched. This CDR3 spans 14 amino acids. In DNA form, the CDR3 reads TGTGCCAGCAGCCCGAAGTGGGGGGGGGAGACCCAGTACTTC. This codes for CASSPKWGGETQYF.

The V call is TRBV28, the J call TRBJ2-7; D tentatively fits TRBD1 or TRBD2 (9 bases each). V was clipped by 5 bases and J by 5 bases, with 28 bases between them. This CDR3 region has 18 residues. Per germline, CDR1 MDHEN and CDR2 SYDVKM. The CDR3 loop reads CASSPGTGRIAGAHEQYF. CDR3 in DNA: TGTGCCAGCAGTCCCGGGACAGGGCGAATAGCGGGAGCCCACGAGCAGTACTTC.

This clonotype was seen only a few times. This chain links TRBV6-2 or TRBV6-3 with TRBJ2-7; D may correspond to TRBD1 or TRBD2 (5 bases each). Trimming took 6 bases from V and 5 from J, leaving 17 bases between them. In germline, CDR1 is MNHEY, CDR2 SVGEGT. The CDR3 totals 14 residues. CDR3 region: CASSSGQFDDEQYF. The CDR3 DNA is TGTGCCAGCAGCTCGGGGCAGTTCGACGACGAGCAGTACTTC.

This chain links TRBV9 with TRBJ2-1; 7 nucleotides agree with TRBD1. The germline gives CDR1 SGDLS, CDR2 YYNGEE. The CDR3 covers 20 residues. J gave up 5 bases and V 5 bases, and 25 bases lay outside the gene matches. The CDR3 coding sequence is TGTGCCAGCAGTTATCCTACCGGGACAGACGAGGCAGGGGTGAACAATGAGCAGTTCTTC. Translation: CASSYPTGTDEAGVNNEQFF. Variable domain in full (rest from reference TRBV9 and TRBJ2-1): DSGVTQTPKHLITATGQRVTLRCSPRSGDLSVYWYQQSLDQGLQFLIQYYNGEERAKGNILERFSAQQFPDLHSELNLSSLELGDSALYFCASSYPTGTDEAGVNNEQFFGPGTRLTVL.

The V gene is TRBV7-9, the J gene TRBJ2-7; D possibly matches TRBD1 or TRBD2 (7 bases each). CDR1 is SEHNR, CDR2 FQNEAQ, per germline (reference sequence). There are 16 residues in the CDR3. The V end lost 2 bases, the J end lost 2 bases, and 16 bases lay between the germline ends. The CDR3 protein is CASSLTSGGDPYEQYF. Written as DNA, the CDR3 is TGTGCCAGCAGCTTAACCTCAGGGGGGGACCCCTACGAGCAGTACTTC.

The chain is built from TRBV27 and TRBJ1-5; maybe TRBD1 (6 bases). Germline CDR1 is MNHEY and CDR2 is SMNVEV (reference sequence). The CDR3 length is 15 residues. The V and J ends lost 6 bases and 0 bases respectively, with 12 bases between them. CDR3 nucleotides: TGTGCCAGCAGCTATACAGGGTATAGCAATCAGCCCCAGCATTTT. It yields the protein CASSYTGYSNQPQHF.

The V and J genes are TRBV11-2 and TRBJ2-5; D is ambiguous. The CDR3 is made up of 15 amino acids. Germline loops: CDR1 SGHAT, CDR2 FQNNGV. Trimming stripped 5 bases from V and 1 base from J, with 14 bases between. In nucleotides, the CDR3 is TGTGCCAGCAGCACGACCCGGCGGAGCCAAGAGACCCAGTACTTC. It yields the protein CASSTTRRSQETQYF.

The chain is built from TRBV6-2 or TRBV6-3 and TRBJ2-2; 8 nucleotides match TRBD1. The V segment lost 4 bases and the J segment 1 base; nucleotides outside the gene matches: 2. Germline lookup yields CDR1 MNHEY and CDR2 SVGEGT. This CDR3 is built from 15 residues. In DNA form, the CDR3 reads TGTGCCAGCAGTTCCAGGGGGCGGAACACCGGGGAGCTGTTTTTT. Amino acid sequence: CASSSRGRNTGELFF.

Only a few counts were recorded for this clonotype. The V gene is TRBV7-6, the J gene TRBJ1-2; D gene uncertain. The CDR3 totals 16 residues. Trimming cost V 2 bases and J 4 bases, with 17 bases left between them. Per germline, CDR1 SGHVS and CDR2 FNYEAQ. The CDR3 spells CASSLSPGSGVYGYTF. In nucleotides, the CDR3 is TGTGCCAGCAGCTTATCACCGGGATCAGGAGTCTATGGCTACACCTTC. The full variable domain, rest sourced from reference TRBV7-6 and TRBJ1-2, is GAGVSQSPRYKVTKRGQDVALRCDPISGHVSLYWYRQALGQGPEFLTYFNYEAQQDKSGLPNDRFSAERPEGSISTLTIQRTEQRDSAMYRCASSLSPGSGVYGYTFGSGTRLTVV.

This clonotype appeared a few times. The V and J genes are TRBV7-9 and TRBJ2-6, with 7 bases that match TRBD1. V gave up 4 bases and J gave up 0 bases; unmatched junction bases: 12. Germline values: CDR1 SEHNR, CDR2 FQNEAQ (reference sequence). The length of the CDR3 is 19 residues. In DNA form, the CDR3 reads TGTGCCAGCAGCTCAAGAGACAGGGCACTAGACTCTGGGGCCAACGTCCTGACTTTC. Protein: CASSSRDRALDSGANVLTF. The full variable domain, with the rest looked up from reference TRBV7-9 and TRBJ2-6, is DTGVSQNPRHKITKRGQNVTFRCDPISEHNRLYWYRQTLGQGPEFLTYFQNEAQLEKSRLLSDRFSAERPKGSFSTLEIQRTEQGDSAMYLCASSSRDRALDSGANVLTFGAGSRLTVL.

The table lists this clonotype with a few counts. This chain uses TRBV4-1 with TRBJ1-5; D perhaps matches TRBD1 (5 bases). The CDR3 is made up of 14 amino acids. The germline V gene has CDR1 MGHRA and CDR2 YSYEKL. V was trimmed by 1 base and J by 7 bases, leaving 11 bases between them. Here the CDR3 reads CASSQAWAGQPQHF. The CDR3 bases are TGCGCCAGCAGCCAAGCATGGGCAGGGCAGCCCCAGCATTTT.

This clonotype was counted between two and nine times. The chain employs TRBV6-2 or TRBV6-3 and TRBJ1-1; D unresolved. Germline V gene sequence: CDR1 MNHEY, CDR2 SVGEGT. CDR3 length: 13 amino acids. Trimming pared 3 bases from V and 6 bases from J, leaving 11 bases between. CDR3 coding DNA: TGTGCCAGCAGTTATTTGTCCCGTCCTGAAGCTTTCTTT. Translated, it gives CASSYLSRPEAFF.

This clonotype has only a few counts. This chain uses TRBV30 with TRBJ1-1; TRBD1 matches 8 bases. This CDR3 region has 15 residues. Germline V CDR1 and CDR2: GTSNPN, SVGIG (reference sequence). J lost 4 bases, V lost 4 bases, and 11 bases had no gene match. As DNA, the CDR3 is TGTGCCTGGACTCTTAGGACAGGGTGGGGCACTGAAGCTTTCTTT. This translates into CAWTLRTGWGTEAFF. Based on the CDR3 plus reference TRBV30 and TRBJ1-1, the full variable domain is SQTIHQWPATLVQPVGSPLSLECTVEGTSNPNLYWYRQAAGRGLQLLFYSVGIGQISSEVPQNLSASRPQDRQFILSSKKLLLSDSGFYLCAWTLRTGWGTEAFFGQGTRLTVV.

The sample holds one count of this clonotype. The CDR3 DNA sequence: TGTGCCAGCAGCGCGGGCGGGACAGGTTCTCACTGGCAGTATTTT. Translating it yields CASSAGGTGSHWQYF. V is TRBV9 and J is TRBJ2-3; 8 bases agree with TRBD1. Germline V gene data show CDR1 as SGDLS and CDR2 as YYNGEE. V shed 3 bases, J shed 11 bases, and the junction held 14 bases outside the gene matches. The CDR3 consists of 15 residues.

The sample holds a few counts of this clonotype. The rearrangement joins TRBV28 to TRBJ2-7; D ambiguous. Germline V gene sequence: CDR1 MDHEN, CDR2 SYDVKM. This CDR3 has 15 residues. V shed 7 bases and J shed 2 bases, with 18 bases lying between them. The CDR3 sequence: CASTLTRSLTYEQYF. Here the CDR3 DNA reads TGTGCCAGCACCTTAACGCGGTCGCTGACCTACGAGCAGTACTTC.

The J gene is TRBJ2-1, the V gene TRBV5-6, with D unresolved. V gave up 4 bases and J gave up 4 bases, with 12 bases separating them. CDR1 is SGHDT, CDR2 YYEEEE, per germline. This CDR3 is built from 14 residues. CDR3 sequence reads: CASSLSERYNEQFF. Here the CDR3 DNA reads TGTGCCAGCAGCCTCTCCGAACGTTACAATGAGCAGTTCTTC.

The chain recombines TRBV29-1 with TRBJ2-5; 7 bases map to TRBD2. The CDR3 runs to 14 residues. Trimming cost V 3 bases and J 5 bases; bases outside gene matches: 9. Germline V gene sequence: CDR1 SQVTM, CDR2 ANQGSEA. For the CDR3, the DNA is TGCAGCGTTGAGGGGGAGGGCCTCGGGGAGACCCAGTACTTC. Its protein is CSVEGEGLGETQYF.

The V gene is TRBV6-2 or TRBV6-3, the J gene TRBJ2-7, with 13 bases fitting TRBD2. Germline V CDR1 and CDR2: MNHEY, SVGEGT. The CDR3 sequence is 17 residues long. Trimming cost V 2 bases and J 5 bases; bases outside gene matches: 9. The CDR3 spells CASSYDPGTSGNDEQYF. CDR3 coding DNA: TGTGCCAGCAGTTACGACCCTGGGACTAGCGGGAACGACGAGCAGTACTTC.

The chain has TRBV6-5 and TRBJ2-7; D unclear. CDR1 MNHEY and CDR2 SVGAGI come from the germline V gene. The CDR3 has 13 residues. V lost 0 bases, J lost 3 bases, and 6 bases lay in between. CDR3 coding DNA: TGTGCCAGCAGTTACTCGGCAGGCTACGAGCAGTACTTC. It yields the protein CASSYSAGYEQYF.

The V gene is TRBV12-3 or TRBV12-4, the J gene TRBJ2-1; no clear D gene. CDR3 length: 12 residues. V shed 1 base and J shed 12 bases, with 10 bases lying between them. The CDR3 protein is CASSLGYNAQFF. The DNA for the CDR3 is TGTGCCAGCAGTTTAGGTTATAACGCGCAGTTCTTC.

The chain carries TRBV15 and TRBJ2-2, with 11 nucleotides matching TRBD2. The trim removed 0 bases at V and 3 bases at J, leaving 3 bases unmatched. CDR1 and CDR2 (germline): LNHNV, YYDKDF (reference sequence). This CDR3 has 17 amino acids. CDR3 loop: CATSRDLAGGYTGELFF. CDR3 sequence (DNA): TGTGCCACCAGCAGAGATCTAGCGGGGGGATACACCGGGGAGCTGTTTTTT.

This clonotype was seen more than once but under ten times. The chain is built from TRBV7-9 and TRBJ2-4; 8 bases agree with TRBD1. CDR1 is SEHNR and CDR2 is FQNEAQ in the germline V gene (reference sequence). V dropped 5 bases and J dropped 0; count of bases not matched to a gene: 6. The CDR3 has 16 residues. CDR3 DNA: TGTGCCAGCAGCCCACGACAGGGGCTAGCCAAAAACATTCAGTACTTC. Translating gives CASSPRQGLAKNIQYF.

The chain has TRBV20-1 and TRBJ2-1; 9 nucleotides line up with TRBD2. The CDR3 consists of 16 residues. Trimming cost V 0 bases and J 7 bases; bases outside gene matches: 10. Germline CDR1 is DFQATT and CDR2 is SNEGSKA (reference sequence). The CDR3 sequence is CSARDAQRGEVNEQFF. Written as DNA, the CDR3 is TGCAGTGCTAGAGATGCCCAGCGGGGGGAGGTAAATGAGCAGTTCTTC.

In this sample, this clonotype turned up a few times. The CDR3 DNA reads TGCGCCAGCAGCCAAGAAGGGCTGGTTCGTCAGAATGAAAAACTGTTTTTT. This codes for CASSQEGLVRQNEKLFF. J is TRBJ1-4 and V is TRBV4-1; D gene unclear. The length of the CDR3 is 17 residues. Trimming removed 0 bases from V and 5 bases from J, with 16 bases in between. Germline V CDR1 and CDR2: MGHRA, YSYEKL.